Presented here are 8 T cell receptor beta chains from one specimen sequenced in a study of blood T cell repertoires in COVID-19 (dated by TCRdb to about 2020). Library construction relied on the immunoSEQ multiplex PCR assay. As stored in TCRdb, this immuneACCESS dataset retains in-frame rearrangements with V and J assigned. A fraction of the clones does not appear; measured against another copy, unresolved V genes explain less than half of the discrepancy, and the remainder lacks a known reason. For this sample there are 300,000 to 400,000 clones; 85% to 90% appear just once. The ten largest clones take up 2.5% to 3.5% of the sample. The sample comprised peripheral blood. The receptors shown here come from a human donor in a cohort sampled during active COVID-19.

The chain links TRBV9 to TRBJ1-1; 7 bases fit TRBD1. Per the germline V gene, CDR1 is SGDLS and CDR2 is YYNGEE. V shed 2 bases, J shed 7 bases, and the junction held 2 bases outside the gene matches. CDR3 length equals 12 residues. The CDR3 DNA is TGTGCCAGCAGCGTTAGGGACAGTGAAGCTTTCTTT. Its translation: CASSVRDSEAFF.

This chain joins TRBV7-3 and TRBJ2-1; 10 nucleotides agree with TRBD2. Trimming took 5 bases from V and 5 from J; bases not matched to a gene: 6. The V gene's germline CDR1 is SGHTA and CDR2 FQGTGA. This CDR3 is built from 15 residues. In DNA form, the CDR3 reads TGTGCCAGCAGCGCGAGCGGGGGGGCCCACAATGAGCAGTTCTTC. The encoded protein is CASSASGGAHNEQFF.

V gene TRBV2 combines with J gene TRBJ1-1, with TRBD1 as a possible D gene (6 bases). V shed 6 bases and J shed 3 bases, with 14 bases lying between them. The CDR3 runs to 14 residues. The germline gives CDR1 SNHLY, CDR2 FYNNEI. The CDR3 DNA reads TGTGCCAGCAGATACAGGGAATCGGACACTGAAGCTTTCTTT. Its translation is CASRYRESDTEAFF.

The gene calls are TRBV27 and TRBJ1-1, with D tentatively TRBD1 (5 bases). From germline, CDR1 is MNHEY and CDR2 SMNVEV (reference sequence). V was shortened by 7 bases and J by 3 bases, with 18 bases between the two germline ends. This CDR3 contains 15 residues. Here the CDR3 reads CASKVWSGSDTEAFF. The CDR3 nucleotides read TGTGCCAGCAAGGTGTGGTCAGGGTCGGACACTGAAGCTTTCTTT.

The chain couples TRBV18 to TRBJ2-7; D gene uncertain. V was trimmed by 3 bases and J by 5 bases, leaving 14 bases between them. The CDR3 covers 14 residues. Germline V gene data show CDR1 as KGHSH and CDR2 as LQKENI. The CDR3 sequence: CASSPRSSQHEQYF. In nucleotides, the CDR3 is TGTGCCAGCTCACCGCGGAGCAGTCAGCACGAGCAGTACTTC.

This clone has only a few counts. The V call is TRBV4-2, the J call TRBJ1-1; D gene unclear. Germline CDR1 is LGHNA and CDR2 is YNFKEQ. CDR3 size: 14 residues. V was cut by 0 bases and J by 1 base, with 6 bases left in between. Here the CDR3 DNA reads TGTGCCAGCAGCCAAGAGACAAGGAACACTGAAGCTTTCTTT. Protein sequence: CASSQETRNTEAFF.

In this sample, this clone turned up once. The CDR3 region is CASTRDGVRIYGYTF. CDR3 bases: TGCGCCAGCACTAGAGACGGGGTTAGAATCTATGGCTACACCTTC. The genes are TRBV10-2 and TRBJ1-2; D not resolved. This CDR3 spans 15 amino acids. Trimming took 7 bases from V and 4 from J, leaving 19 bases between them. Germline loops: CDR1 WSHSY, CDR2 SAAADI.

The chain is built from TRBV6-5 and TRBJ1-6; the match to TRBD1 covers 9 bases. The CDR3 totals 15 residues. Germline CDR1 and CDR2: MNHEY and SVGAGI. Germline trimming cut 7 bases from V and 6 bases from J; bases unmatched to any gene: 7. CDR3 in DNA: TGTGCCAGCACCTCAAGACAGGGGGTTAATTCACCCCTCCACTTT. It translates to CASTSRQGVNSPLHF.